This entry lists 21 T cell receptor beta chains sequenced from one sample in a study of cytomegalovirus exposure and HLA in healthy donors. The PCR used 60 Vbeta and 13 Jbeta primers. The repertoire was sequenced with immunoSEQ multiplex PCR; TCRdb's copy has only in-frame clones and lacks some. In the table there are about 190,000 clones, 65% to 85% of which are singletons. The specimen was PBMCs. These receptor sequences come from a boy aged 2 to 10 in good health and CMV-seronegative.

As to this clone: The identical CDR3 is also encoded by other nucleotide sequences in the sample. J is TRBJ2-7 and V is TRBV5-8, with D possibly TRBD2 on 6 matching bases. Trimming left V 1 base short and J 3 bases short, with 14 bases between. CDR3 size: 15 residues. Germline lookup yields CDR1 SGHTS and CDR2 YDEGEE. The CDR3 coding sequence is TGTGCCAGCAGCTTGTTGGCAGGGACTGGCTACGAGCAGTACTTC. As protein: CASSLLAGTGYEQYF. The variable domain in full, with the rest retrieved from reference TRBV5-8 and TRBJ2-7, is EAGVTQSPTHLIKTRGQQATLRCSPISGHTSVYWYQQALGLGLQFLLWYDEGEERNRGNFPPRFSGRQFPNYSSELNVNALELEDSALYLCASSLLAGTGYEQYFGPGTRLTVT.

There are a few counts of this clone. The CDR3 DNA is TGTGCCAGCAGCGTGGGGACTAGCGGGATCGAGCAGTACTTC. It encodes CASSVGTSGIEQYF. This chain joins TRBV9 and TRBJ2-5, with 13 positions matching TRBD2. The DNA matches TRBJ2-7 better at its end, which makes the J call doubtful. CDR1 is SGDLS, CDR2 YYNGEE, per germline. The CDR3 is made up of 14 amino acids.

This chain connects TRBV5-1 to TRBJ1-1; tentatively, D is TRBD1 (6 bases). The CDR3 runs 17 residues. Germline lookup yields CDR1 SGHRS and CDR2 YFSETQ. V lost 4 bases to trimming and J lost 2 bases, with 21 bases between them. CDR3 region: CASSLDLTGNYNTEAFF. CDR3 bases: TGCGCCAGCAGCCTGGACTTGACAGGAAACTATAACACTGAAGCTTTCTTT. The whole variable domain, filled in from reference TRBV5-1 and TRBJ1-1, reads KAGVTQTPRYLIKTRGQQVTLSCSPISGHRSVSWYQQTPGQGLQFLFEYFSETQRNKGNFPGRFSGRQFSNSRSEMNVSTLELGDSALYLCASSLDLTGNYNTEAFFGQGTRLTVV.

The J gene is TRBJ2-7, the V gene TRBV2; 15 nucleotides align to TRBD2. After removal of 7 bases from V and 6 bases from J, the junction contained 7 bases not matched to a gene. There are 15 residues in the CDR3. CDR1 SNHLY and CDR2 FYNNEI come from the germline V gene. This CDR3 reads CASTGTSGRRGEQYF. The CDR3 nucleotides are TGTGCCAGCACTGGGACTAGCGGGAGGAGAGGCGAGCAGTACTTC.

The chain is built from TRBV19 and TRBJ1-1, with 7 bases identical to TRBD1. J gave up 0 bases and V 4 bases, and 8 bases lay outside the gene matches. The CDR3 is 16 residues long. Per the germline V gene, CDR1 is LNHDA and CDR2 is SQIVND (reference sequence). The CDR3 here is CASSTGTALLNTEAFF. As DNA, the CDR3 is TGTGCCAGTAGTACAGGGACAGCACTCCTGAACACTGAAGCTTTCTTT.

The J gene is TRBJ2-5, the V gene TRBV2; weak D call: TRBD1 (5 bases). CDR1 is SNHLY and CDR2 is FYNNEI in the germline V gene. V lost 7 bases and J lost 4, with 10 bases in between. The CDR3 spans 12 residues. For the CDR3, the DNA is TGTGCCAGCACCAGGGTTCGAGAGACCCAGTACTTC. This encodes CASTRVRETQYF. Supplemented by reference TRBV2 and TRBJ2-5, the full variable domain reads EPEVTQTPSHQVTQMGQEVILRCVPISNHLYFYWYRQILGQKVEFLVSFYNNEISEKSEIFDDQFSVERPDGSNFTLKIRSTKLEDSAMYFCASTRVRETQYFGPGTRLLVL.

This clone came up a few times. The V and J genes are TRBV2 and TRBJ1-2; a possible D gene is TRBD1 (5 bases). Germline V gives CDR1 SNHLY, CDR2 FYNNEI. Trimming stripped 0 bases from V and 1 base from J, with 12 bases between. This CDR3 is 16 amino acids long. CDR3 sequence: CASSEATERFNYGYTF. DNA of the CDR3: TGTGCCAGCAGTGAAGCGACAGAGCGATTTAACTATGGCTACACCTTC.

The chain's CDR3 is CASSPSGSGIEQYF. Written as DNA, the CDR3 is TGTGCCAGCAGCCCTAGCGGGAGCGGGATCGAGCAGTACTTC. The rearrangement uses TRBV6-5 and TRBJ2-7, with TRBD2 matching over 10 bases. The length of the CDR3 is 14 residues. Germline CDR1 and CDR2: MNHEY and SVGAGI. Losses at the gene ends were 6 bases for V and 6 bases for J; bases not matched to a gene: 8.

The chain couples TRBV30 to TRBJ2-7; weak D call: TRBD2 (5 bases). The CDR3 has 13 amino acids. Germline V lookup: CDR1 GTSNPN, CDR2 SVGIG (reference sequence). V lost 2 bases, J lost 6 bases, and 14 bases lay in between. CDR3 loop: CAWSSSRAGEQYF. The CDR3 DNA sequence: TGTGCCTGGAGTTCGAGTCGGGCGGGCGAGCAGTACTTC. The full variable domain, its missing parts supplied by reference TRBV30 and TRBJ2-7, is SQTIHQWPATLVQPVGSPLSLECTVEGTSNPNLYWYRQAAGRGLQLLFYSVGIGQISSEVPQNLSASRPQDRQFILSSKKLLLSDSGFYLCAWSSSRAGEQYFGPGTRLTVT.

This clone was observed once. This chain joins TRBV25-1 and TRBJ1-2; unclear D gene. CDR1 is MGHDK and CDR2 is SYGVNS in the germline V gene. This CDR3 is 14 amino acids long. V lost 1 base and J 4 bases, leaving 10 bases between the germline ends. CDR3 bases: TGTGCCAGCAGTGAATCTCGGGTTCTCTATGGCTACACCTTC. Translating gives CASSESRVLYGYTF.

The chain recombines TRBV30 with TRBJ1-1, with D possibly being TRBD1 (5 bases). CDR1 and CDR2 (germline): GTSNPN, SVGIG (reference sequence). CDR3 length: 16 amino acids. The V and J ends lost 1 base and 0 bases respectively, with 15 bases between them. CDR3 protein: CAWSGGGGFMNTEAFF. The CDR3 bases are TGTGCCTGGAGTGGCGGGGGGGGGTTCATGAACACTGAAGCTTTCTTT.

DNA for the CDR3: TGCGCCAGCAGCCCGCAGGTAGCGGACGAGCAGTACTTC. Translated, it gives CASSPQVADEQYF. This chain joins TRBV5-1 and TRBJ2-7, with D maybe TRBD2 (6 bases). Between the trimmed V and J ends, which lost 4 bases and 5 bases, there was a span of 13 bases. This CDR3 contains 13 residues. Germline values: CDR1 SGHRS, CDR2 YFSETQ.

This clone came up a few times. J is TRBJ1-2 and V is TRBV7-2; 9 bases align to TRBD1. The germline V gene has CDR1 SGHTA and CDR2 FQGNSA. The CDR3 has 16 amino acids. Losses at the gene ends were 5 bases for V and 7 bases for J; bases not matched to a gene: 14. CDR3 DNA sequence: TGTGCCAGCAGCCGAATAGGGACAGGGAGCAATGGTGGCTACACCTTC. This translates into CASSRIGTGSNGGYTF.

The chain has TRBV4-1 and TRBJ1-6; the D gene is possibly TRBD1 (6 bases). CDR3 length: 18 amino acids. Germline V gene lookup returns CDR1 MGHRA and CDR2 YSYEKL. V lost 2 bases to trimming and J lost 0 bases, with 14 bases between them. The CDR3 nucleotides are TGCGCCAGCAGCCAAATGACTCGGGACATCTCCTATAATTCACCCCTCCACTTT. It encodes CASSQMTRDISYNSPLHF.

The chain couples TRBV7-9 to TRBJ2-1, with 12 bases that match TRBD1. Per germline, CDR1 SEHNR and CDR2 FQNEAQ (reference sequence). The ends lost 5 bases at V and 9 bases at J; junction bases unmatched: 5. This CDR3 has 14 residues. CDR3 region: CASSRGQGAGEQFF. CDR3 DNA sequence: TGTGCCAGCAGCCGGGGACAGGGGGCGGGTGAGCAGTTCTTC.

The V call is TRBV19, the J call TRBJ2-3; D possibly corresponds to TRBD2 (5 bases). This CDR3 is 15 amino acids long. Trimming removed 3 bases from V and 0 bases from J, with 10 bases in between. CDR1 is LNHDA, CDR2 SQIVND, per germline (reference sequence). The DNA for the CDR3 is TGTGCCAGTAGTATGCTAGCAGCTAGCACAGATACGCAGTATTTT. Its protein product is CASSMLAASTDTQYF.

CDR3 bases: TGTGCCAGCAGTGGCGGGACAGCTCGCTCAGAGACCCAGTACTTC. Translated: CASSGGTARSETQYF. The V and J genes are TRBV6-1 and TRBJ2-5, with a weak D call TRBD1 (7 bases). The germline V gene encodes CDR1 MNHNS and CDR2 SASEGT. V lost 4 bases and J 4 bases, leaving 16 bases between the germline ends. The CDR3 covers 15 residues.

This sequence joins TRBV10-3 and TRBJ1-3, with 8 bases matching TRBD1. Germline loops: CDR1 ENHRY, CDR2 SYGVKD. With 6 bases clipped from V and 2 bases from J, the junction kept 6 bases outside the gene matches. The CDR3 sequence is 15 residues long. CDR3 loop: CAIRGQGAPGNTIYF. The CDR3 nucleotides are TGTGCCATCAGAGGGCAGGGGGCACCTGGAAACACCATATATTTT.

In regard to this clone: The CDR3 does not end in the conserved phenylalanine or tryptophan, so this is likely a read error. The chain uses TRBV6-6 and TRBJ1-2; D possibly corresponds to TRBD1 (6 bases). The CDR3 is 12 amino acids. Germline V gene lookup returns CDR1 MNHNY and CDR2 SVGAGI (reference sequence). V was clipped by 5 bases and J by 10 bases, with 14 bases between them. The CDR3 nucleotides are TGTGCCAGCAGTGACGGGGGCCGGGACTACACCCTC. It translates to CASSDGGRDYTL.

This clone has only one observation. V and J are TRBV4-2 and TRBJ2-6; possibly TRBD1 for D (5 bases). This CDR3 spans 17 amino acids. Looked up from germline, CDR1 is LGHNA and CDR2 is YNFKEQ. The germline V and J ends were trimmed by 2 bases and 9 bases, with 20 bases remaining between them. The DNA of the CDR3 is TGTGCCAGCAGCCAAACTCAGGGAAAGCACACATTCAACGTCCTGACTTTC. It is translated as CASSQTQGKHTFNVLTF.

This clone was detected only a few times. The chain carries TRBV11-2 and TRBJ2-7; 9 positions match TRBD1. The CDR3 contains 19 residues. Trimming at V came to 1 base and at J to 6 bases, leaving 19 bases not matched to a gene. Germline CDR1 reads SGHAT; CDR2 reads FQNNGV. The DNA of the CDR3 is TGTGCCAGCAGCTTAGCCGGGACAGGGATCTTCTACGTTTGGGGCGAGCAGTACTTC. It codes for CASSLAGTGIFYVWGEQYF.